This T cell receptor (beta chain) was recovered during a study of cytomegalovirus exposure and HLA in healthy donors (dated by TCRdb to 2016 to 2017). About the investigation overall: An earlier analysis of around 600 of the donors reported about 290 Gb of sequence data and roughly 100 million unique TCR beta sequences from about 179 million T cells. In a later analysis, previously published TCR beta repertoires from 500 to 750 donors were re-analyzed and high-resolution HLA genotyping was added so that TCR occurrence patterns could be studied. To decide whether each TCR beta V gene segment behaved as functional or pseudogenic, an earlier analysis of some 580 of the donors relied on high-throughput TCR beta sequencing. The study profiled the T cell repertoires of around 700 subjects by immunosequencing and related them to cytomegalovirus serostatus. To predict cytomegalovirus infection status, the study combined high-throughput TCR immunosequencing, statistical association of individual TCRs with disease status, and machine learning. Along with the roughly 610-subject first cohort, a separate validation cohort of more than 90 different subjects was used. Rather than drawing on any new phenotypic data, the later analysis identified candidate immune exposures from TCR beta sequences and the way those sequences occurred across donors. Alongside the repertoire data, information on donor age, sex, ethnicity and CMV serostatus was compiled. Every repertoire in the discovery cohort had been generated on one and the same sequencing platform. A later genetic analysis took genome-wide SNP genotypes for about 55% of the roughly 670 donors and used that subset as a discovery cohort. The aim of the study was to test whether cataloging public T cell receptors could identify signatures of past pathogen exposure. Approximately 300 gigabases of sequencing data and approximately 84 million unique TCR sequences were included in an early release covering over 600 HLA-typed donors. The number of typed donors differed by locus: about 620-640 for A, B, C, DRB1 and DQB1; 522 for DQA1; 606 for DPA1; and around 470 for DPB1. Because of strong linkage in the cohort, roughly five DR-DQ haplotypes were treated as single units for association and clustering. Both class I and class II loci were covered by HLA typing, at four-digit resolution. The genetic ancestry cluster associated with self-reported Caucasian donors included about 84% of the roughly 390 genotyped donors. Among some 410 genotyped donors of the cohort, an average of approximately 240,000 unique TCR beta nucleotide sequences was sequenced per donor, of which 15% to 20% were non-productive.

The cohort comprised more than 550 healthy bone marrow donors. All cohort members were sampled while nominally healthy, although unrecorded immune exposures were likely present. The donor tested CMV seropositive and was one of the 289 seropositive cohort members. Each donor provided a peripheral blood sample, and peripheral blood mononuclear cells were used for TCR beta sequencing. Genomic DNA extraction from the blood cell samples was performed with the Qiagen DNeasy Blood Extraction Kit. What the work shows at the level of the full study, not this receptor alone: A few of the identified cytomegalovirus-associated TCR beta chains were confirmed in vitro to be specific for cytomegalovirus antigens. Several of the top co-occurrence clusters appeared to be linked to parvovirus B19, influenza, CMV and Epstein-Barr virus, according to a later analysis. The cohort was sequenced for TCR beta chains only, and without alpha or paired-chain data the features that could be detected were limited. In the study, some 160 TCR beta chains were listed as associated with cytomegalovirus. At a false discovery rate of 0.05, a later analysis linked 16,000 or so TCR beta sequences to specific HLA alleles. While some public TCRs were present in many individuals, most TCR sequences turned up only very rarely across donors. Sequencing depth was assumed to be roughly uniform across donors in the presence/absence analyses, though that assumption may not hold. In a later analysis, HLA-associated TCR beta chains showed more clonal expansion and lower generation probabilities than non-associated chains that were equally common. According to a later analysis, TCR association rates differed among HLA loci, with DRB1 alleles showing the most associated TCRs and HLA-C alleles showing the fewest. Some IMGT-functional V segments, including TRBV6-2 and TRBV6-3, could not be distinguished by the 87-base-pair reads and were therefore excluded. The authors suggested that the approach could potentially be extended to other disease states and immunological phenotypes. Assigning TCR associations to individual alleles was difficult when HLA alleles, especially DR and DQ, strongly co-occurred. A group of highly shared sequence variants was considered likely to be a technical artifact of the sequencing pipeline. A later analysis found that most CMV-associated TCR beta chains appeared HLA-restricted, with HLA associations seemingly driven largely by CMV exposure. Linkage disequilibrium might explain the correlated functional status among segregating V segments, but an unknown experimental factor could not be excluded. Because counts were too low, 15 to 20 rarely observed V segments, including chromosome 9 orphons, were excluded from the earlier analysis of a few hundred of the donors. A further reported finding was that TCR beta sequences accurately predicted the HLA-A and HLA-B alleles for most subjects in the first cohort. In an earlier analysis of around 600 of the donors, most TCR beta V segments appeared in productive rearrangements about 90% or about 30% of the time, broadly matching IMGT annotations. The classifier was reported to diagnose cytomegalovirus status with high specificity and sensitivity in both the original cohort and the validation cohort. Because HLA typing was missing for some donors at each locus, association tests included only the typed subset. V-gene and J-gene trimming of TCR beta chains was associated with a missense DCLRE1C variant in a later genetic analysis, and the association was replicated in an independent cohort. CMV serostatus was the only immune exposure information available for the cohort. According to a later genetic analysis, donors in an Asian-associated ancestry cluster had fewer N-insertions in productive TCRs than the approximately 670-donor mean.

About this clone itself: Its antigen is not yet known. Base quality data are lacking; no much larger clone is found one base away.

Library preparation used the immunoSEQ multiplex PCR assay. For the multiplex PCR, a mixture combining 60 forward primers for TCR Vbeta segments and 13 reverse primers for TCR Jbeta segments was used. A multiplex PCR assay on genomic DNA amplified the CDR3 region of rearranged TCR beta genes. The amplified TCR beta libraries were sequenced on the Illumina HiSeq System as 87-base-pair reads. In the authors' own workflow: A later analysis tallied roughly 76 million unique TCR beta chains across the 610 or so repertoires, and about 12 million of those chains were shared by two or more donors. To remove PCR and sequencing errors, raw reads were error-corrected and collapsed into unique sequences using a nearest-neighbor algorithm that merged closely related sequences. CDR3 sequences were aligned to IMGT reference sequences to assign V, D and J gene segments. For a sequence to be retained, a match of at least six nucleotides to both a V gene segment and a J gene segment was required. Rearrangements were called productive when the CDR3 lacked stop codons and stayed in frame with V and J; all others were non-productive. Following IMGT convention, CDR3 was defined as the stretch from the second conserved V-encoded cysteine up to the conserved J-encoded phenylalanine. Sequences without an unambiguous match to a single V gene segment were excluded from the earlier analysis of over 500 of the donors. An earlier analysis of a few hundred of the donors classified V segments as functional when productive rearrangements were above 56.7% and as segregating when the standard deviation between donors was above 5%. A statistical classification framework was developed to diagnose cytomegalovirus status using the catalog of TCR beta chain sequences. V and J gene assignment, in a later analysis, came from comparing TCR nucleotide sequences with IMGT/GENE-DB human TR gene sequences. Using the TCRdist pipeline, a later analysis assigned CDR3 sequences along with most-parsimonious VDJ recombination scenarios. A later analysis defined each TCR beta chain by its CDR3 amino acid sequence plus V-gene family, and excluded reads lacking a unique V-gene family. To address suspected cross-contamination and a sequencing artifact, a later analysis removed a few hundred highly shared, low-generation-probability nucleotide sequences. For each public chain, a later analysis derived a clonal expansion index from normalized ranks of inferred template counts within each repertoire. Generation probabilities in a later analysis came from a VDJ recombination model fitted to out-of-frame rearrangements, and those results were checked against IGoR. A later analysis scored TCR-TCR, TCR-HLA and TCR-CMV co-occurrence with hypergeometric tests, applying a repertoire-size bias correction to TCR pairs. In a later analysis, false discovery rates were estimated by permuting HLA or CMV assignments 20 times. A later analysis grouped co-occurring TCRs with DBSCAN, adding TCRdist sequence similarity when clustering within HLA-allele-positive subsets. Co-occurrence clustering excluded repertoires with fewer than 30,000 or more than 120,000 public chains, plus five with anomalous nucleotide sharing. What TCRdb holds here is the immuneACCESS table cut down to in-frame rearrangements. Part of the clones is not present; checked against another copy, under half of the missing clones reflect an unresolved V gene, and the others are unexplained. D and trimming were read from the DNA, whereas the V and J calls and clone size are those reported in that table. Within this sample are approximately 110,000 clones, with approximately 70% of them counted one time only. Together, the top ten hold roughly 8.7% of the sample.

Including the terminal cysteine and phenylalanine, the CDR3 comprises 21 residues. Only CDR3 DNA remains: 63 bases, in frame from the first base. Taken from the germline V gene (reference sequence), the CDR1 and CDR2 loops are LNHDA and SQIVND. V is trimmed back by 1 base and J by 0 bases, and the junction contains 15 bases that no gene match accounts for. Sequencing was carried out using PBMCs. The sequence was collected from a man aged 25 to 40 in good health and CMV-seropositive. The chain was built from TRBV19 and TRBJ2-4, and 10 junction bases match TRBD1. The CDR3 amino acid sequence is: CASSIGIWGTGERVAKNIQYF. The DNA sequence reads TGTGCCAGTAGTATAGGGATATGGGGGACAGGGGAGAGGGTAGCCAAAAACATTCAGTACTTC.